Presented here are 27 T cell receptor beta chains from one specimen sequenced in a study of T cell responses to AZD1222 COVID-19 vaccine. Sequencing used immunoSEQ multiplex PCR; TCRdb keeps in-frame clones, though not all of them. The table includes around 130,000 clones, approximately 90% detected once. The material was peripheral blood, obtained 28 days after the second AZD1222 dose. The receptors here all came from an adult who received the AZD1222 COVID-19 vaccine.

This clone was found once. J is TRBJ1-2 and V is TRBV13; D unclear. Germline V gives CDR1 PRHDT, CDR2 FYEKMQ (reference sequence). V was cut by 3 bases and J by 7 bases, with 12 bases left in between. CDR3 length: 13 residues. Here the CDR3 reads CASSFLVPLGYTF. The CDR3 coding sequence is TGTGCCAGCAGCTTTCTGGTACCCCTTGGCTACACCTTC.

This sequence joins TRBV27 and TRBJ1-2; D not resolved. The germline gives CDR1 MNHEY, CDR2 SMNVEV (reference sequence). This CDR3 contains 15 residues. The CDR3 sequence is CLRRLGRPANYGYTF. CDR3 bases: TGTCTCAGAAGACTTGGACGGCCAGCTAACTATGGCTACACCTTC.

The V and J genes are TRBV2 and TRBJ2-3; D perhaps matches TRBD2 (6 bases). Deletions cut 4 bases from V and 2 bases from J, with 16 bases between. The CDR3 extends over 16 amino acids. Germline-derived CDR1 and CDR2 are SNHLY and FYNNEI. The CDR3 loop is CASSVKPGTLTDTQYF. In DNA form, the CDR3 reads TGTGCCAGCAGTGTCAAGCCCGGGACTCTCACAGATACGCAGTATTTT.

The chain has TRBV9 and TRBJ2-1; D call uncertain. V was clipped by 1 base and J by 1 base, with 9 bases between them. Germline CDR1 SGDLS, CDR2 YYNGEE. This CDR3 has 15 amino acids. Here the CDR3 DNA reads TGTGCCAGCAGCGTAAACTCAGTGTCCTACAATGAGCAGTTCTTC. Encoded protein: CASSVNSVSYNEQFF.

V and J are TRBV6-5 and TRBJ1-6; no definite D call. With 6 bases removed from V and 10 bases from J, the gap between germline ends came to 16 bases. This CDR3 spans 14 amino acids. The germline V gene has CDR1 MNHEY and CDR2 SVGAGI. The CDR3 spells CASSPDRVRSPLHF. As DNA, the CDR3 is TGTGCCAGCAGCCCCGATAGGGTCAGGTCACCCCTCCACTTT.

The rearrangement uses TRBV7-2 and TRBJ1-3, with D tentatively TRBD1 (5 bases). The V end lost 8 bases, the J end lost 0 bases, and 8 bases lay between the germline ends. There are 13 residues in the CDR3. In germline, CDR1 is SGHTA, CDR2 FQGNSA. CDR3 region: CASGDGSGNTIYF. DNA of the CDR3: TGTGCCAGCGGGGACGGCTCTGGAAACACCATATATTTT.

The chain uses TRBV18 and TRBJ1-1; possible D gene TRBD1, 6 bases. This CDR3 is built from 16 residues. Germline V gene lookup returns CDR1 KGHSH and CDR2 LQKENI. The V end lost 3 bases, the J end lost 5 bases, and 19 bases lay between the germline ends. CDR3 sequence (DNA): TGTGCCAGCTCACCCCTCGGGACATCTGAGGTGACTGAAGCTTTCTTT. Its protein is CASSPLGTSEVTEAFF.

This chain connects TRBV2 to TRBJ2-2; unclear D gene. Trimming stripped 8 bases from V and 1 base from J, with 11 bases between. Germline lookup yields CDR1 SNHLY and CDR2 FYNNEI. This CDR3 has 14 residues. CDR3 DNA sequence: TGTGCCAGCCCAAGAAATGGGAACACCGGGGAGCTGTTTTTT. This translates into CASPRNGNTGELFF.

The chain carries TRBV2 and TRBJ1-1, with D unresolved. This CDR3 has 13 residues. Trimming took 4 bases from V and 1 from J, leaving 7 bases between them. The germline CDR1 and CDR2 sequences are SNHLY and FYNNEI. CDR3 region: CASSARGNTEAFF. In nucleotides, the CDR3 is TGTGCCAGCAGTGCGCGGGGGAACACTGAAGCTTTCTTT.

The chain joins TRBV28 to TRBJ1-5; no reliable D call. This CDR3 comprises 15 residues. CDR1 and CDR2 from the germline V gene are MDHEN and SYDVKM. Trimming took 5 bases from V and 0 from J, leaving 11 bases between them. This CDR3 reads CASSLPIHSNQPQHF. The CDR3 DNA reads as TGTGCCAGCAGTCTCCCAATCCATAGCAATCAGCCCCAGCATTTT.

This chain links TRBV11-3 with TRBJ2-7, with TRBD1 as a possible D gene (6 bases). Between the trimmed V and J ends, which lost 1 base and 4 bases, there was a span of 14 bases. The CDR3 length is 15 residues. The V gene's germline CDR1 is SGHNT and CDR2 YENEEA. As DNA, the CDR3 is TGTGCCAGCAGCTTAGCGTTTACAGGGAAATACGAGCAGTACTTC. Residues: CASSLAFTGKYEQYF.

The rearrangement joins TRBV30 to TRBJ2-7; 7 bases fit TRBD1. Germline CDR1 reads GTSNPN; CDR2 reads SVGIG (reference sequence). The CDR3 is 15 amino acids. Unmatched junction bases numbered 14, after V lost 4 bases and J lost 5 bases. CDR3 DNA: TGTGCCTGGACCACAGGGGAACTTCCCTCGAACGAGCAGTACTTC. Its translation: CAWTTGELPSNEQYF.

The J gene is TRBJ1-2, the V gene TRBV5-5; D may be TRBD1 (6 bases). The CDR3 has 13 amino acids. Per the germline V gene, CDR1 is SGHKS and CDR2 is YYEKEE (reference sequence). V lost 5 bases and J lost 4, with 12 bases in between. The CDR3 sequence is CASSLWTVYGYTF. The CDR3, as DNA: TGTGCCAGCAGTTTGTGGACAGTCTATGGCTACACCTTC.

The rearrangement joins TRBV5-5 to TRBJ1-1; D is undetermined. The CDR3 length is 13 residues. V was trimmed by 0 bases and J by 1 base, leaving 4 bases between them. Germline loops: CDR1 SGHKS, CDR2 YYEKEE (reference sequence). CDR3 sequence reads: CASSLEGNTEAFF. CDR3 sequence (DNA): TGTGCCAGCAGCTTGGAGGGGAACACTGAAGCTTTCTTT.

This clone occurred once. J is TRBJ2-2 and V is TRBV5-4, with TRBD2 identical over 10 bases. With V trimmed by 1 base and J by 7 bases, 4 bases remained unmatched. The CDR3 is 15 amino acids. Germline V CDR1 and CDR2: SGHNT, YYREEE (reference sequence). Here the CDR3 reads CASSLQRGGIGELFF. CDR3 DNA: TGTGCCAGCAGCTTGCAGCGGGGGGGCATCGGGGAGCTGTTTTTT.

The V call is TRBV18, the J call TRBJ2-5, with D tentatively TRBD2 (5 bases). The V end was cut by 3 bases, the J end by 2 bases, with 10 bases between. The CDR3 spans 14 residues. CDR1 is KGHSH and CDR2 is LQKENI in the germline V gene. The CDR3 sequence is CASSPRTRQETQYF. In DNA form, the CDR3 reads TGTGCCAGCTCACCTAGAACTAGACAAGAGACCCAGTACTTC.

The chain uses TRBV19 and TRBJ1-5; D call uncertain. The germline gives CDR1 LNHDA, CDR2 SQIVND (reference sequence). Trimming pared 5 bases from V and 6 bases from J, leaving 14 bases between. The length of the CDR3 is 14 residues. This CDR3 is CASSSGPDGQPQHF. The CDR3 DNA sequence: TGTGCCAGTAGTTCCGGCCCAGATGGTCAGCCCCAGCATTTT.

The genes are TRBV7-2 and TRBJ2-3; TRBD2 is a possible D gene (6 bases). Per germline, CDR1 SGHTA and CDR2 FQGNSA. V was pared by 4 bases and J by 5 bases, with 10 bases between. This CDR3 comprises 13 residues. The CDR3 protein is CASSSSGGDTQYF. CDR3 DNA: TGTGCCAGCAGCTCCTCCGGGGGAGATACGCAGTATTTT.

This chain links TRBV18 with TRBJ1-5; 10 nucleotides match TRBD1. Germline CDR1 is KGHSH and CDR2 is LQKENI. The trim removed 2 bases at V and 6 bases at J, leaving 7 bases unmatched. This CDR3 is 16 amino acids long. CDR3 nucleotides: TGTGCCAGCTCACCAGGGACAGGGGTGCTTGCTCAGCCCCAGCATTTT. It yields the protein CASSPGTGVLAQPQHF.

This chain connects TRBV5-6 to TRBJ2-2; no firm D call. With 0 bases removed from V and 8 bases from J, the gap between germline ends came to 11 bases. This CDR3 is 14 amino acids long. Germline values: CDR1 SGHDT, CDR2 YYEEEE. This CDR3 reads CASSLGQSFGELFF. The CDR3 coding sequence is TGTGCCAGCAGCTTGGGTCAGTCGTTTGGGGAGCTGTTTTTT. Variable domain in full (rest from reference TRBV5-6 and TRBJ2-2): DAGVTQSPTHLIKTRGQQVTLRCSPKSGHDTVSWYQQALGQGPQFIFQYYEEEERQRGNFPDRFSGHQFPNYSSELNVNALLLGDSALYLCASSLGQSFGELFFGEGSRLTVL.

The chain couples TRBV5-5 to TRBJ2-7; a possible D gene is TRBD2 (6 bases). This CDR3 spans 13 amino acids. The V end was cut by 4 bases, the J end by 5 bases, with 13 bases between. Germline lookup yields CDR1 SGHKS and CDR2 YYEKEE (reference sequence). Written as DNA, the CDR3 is TGTGCCAGCAGCGGGGGGTACCGAAACGAGCAGTACTTC. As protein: CASSGGYRNEQYF. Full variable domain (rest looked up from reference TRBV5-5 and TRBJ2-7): DAGVTQSPTHLIKTRGQQVTLRCSPISGHKSVSWYQQVLGQGPQFIFQYYEKEERGRGNFPDRFSARQFPNYSSELNVNALLLGDSALYLCASSGGYRNEQYFGPGTRLTVT.

The CDR3 DNA is TGTGCCAGCAGCACGACAGGGCTCGAGCAGTACTTC. Translation: CASSTTGLEQYF. This rearrangement joins TRBV11-1 to TRBJ2-7, with 7 bases that match TRBD1. V lost 5 bases to trimming and J lost 6 bases; unmatched junction nucleotides: 4. The CDR3 consists of 12 residues. CDR1 SGHAT and CDR2 FQDESV come from the germline V gene (reference sequence).

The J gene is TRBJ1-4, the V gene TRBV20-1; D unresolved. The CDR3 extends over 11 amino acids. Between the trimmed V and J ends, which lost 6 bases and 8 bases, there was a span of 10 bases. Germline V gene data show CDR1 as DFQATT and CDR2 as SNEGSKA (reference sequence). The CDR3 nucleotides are TGCAGTGCGCCTTCGGGGGAAAAACTGTTTTTT. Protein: CSAPSGEKLFF.

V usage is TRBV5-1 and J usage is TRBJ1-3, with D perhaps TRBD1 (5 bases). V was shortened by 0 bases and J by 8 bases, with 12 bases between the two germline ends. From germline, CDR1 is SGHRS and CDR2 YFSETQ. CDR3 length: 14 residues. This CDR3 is CASSLGQNGDTIYF. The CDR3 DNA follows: TGCGCCAGCAGCTTGGGACAGAACGGGGACACCATATATTTT.

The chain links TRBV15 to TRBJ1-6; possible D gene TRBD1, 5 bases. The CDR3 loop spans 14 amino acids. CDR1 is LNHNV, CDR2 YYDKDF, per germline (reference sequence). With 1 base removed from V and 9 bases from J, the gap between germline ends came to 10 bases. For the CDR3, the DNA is TGTGCCACCAGCAGAGTGAGGGACTTTTCACCCCTCCACTTT. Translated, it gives CATSRVRDFSPLHF.

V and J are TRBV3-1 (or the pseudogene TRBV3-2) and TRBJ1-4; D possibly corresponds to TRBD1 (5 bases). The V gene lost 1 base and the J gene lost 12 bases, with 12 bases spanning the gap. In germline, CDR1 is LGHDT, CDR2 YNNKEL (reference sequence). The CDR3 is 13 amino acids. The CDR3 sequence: CASSQGGGLQLFF. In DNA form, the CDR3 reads TGTGCCAGCAGCCAAGGTGGGGGTCTTCAACTGTTTTTT.

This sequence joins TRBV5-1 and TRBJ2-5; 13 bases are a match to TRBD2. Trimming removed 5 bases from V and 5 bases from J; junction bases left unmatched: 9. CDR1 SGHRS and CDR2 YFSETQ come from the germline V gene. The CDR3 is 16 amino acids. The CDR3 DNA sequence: TGCGCCAGCAGACCGACTAGCGGGGGGCGACACGAGACCCAGTACTTC. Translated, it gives CASRPTSGGRHETQYF.